This TCR beta chain was identified during a study of T cell repertoires in aging, cancer and after chemotherapy. As for the study in general: The full dataset contained some 8.7 million TCR reads.

Peripheral blood genomic DNA, not sorted cells or RNA, was the template. Multiplex touch-down PCR with TRB-A/B primers amplified rearranged V-D-J TRB sequences. Each CDR3 protein is one row after TCRdb ran MiXCR on the multiplex PCR reads. The table lists about 9,000 distinct CDR3 sequences, 25% to 40% of them singletons. The CDR3 is 13 residues long. CDR1 and CDR2 (germline): MNHEY, SVGAGI. V was pared by 7 bases and J by 4 bases, with 14 bases between. This chain joins TRBV6-5 and TRBJ2-7, with D possibly called TRBD1 or TRBD2 (5 bases each). Sequencing was performed on blood. This clonotype was obtained from a human donor in good health. The CDR3 protein is CASTGPGLYEQYF. The CDR3 bases are TGTGCCAGCACGGGTCCGGGGCTTTACGAGCAGTACTTC.